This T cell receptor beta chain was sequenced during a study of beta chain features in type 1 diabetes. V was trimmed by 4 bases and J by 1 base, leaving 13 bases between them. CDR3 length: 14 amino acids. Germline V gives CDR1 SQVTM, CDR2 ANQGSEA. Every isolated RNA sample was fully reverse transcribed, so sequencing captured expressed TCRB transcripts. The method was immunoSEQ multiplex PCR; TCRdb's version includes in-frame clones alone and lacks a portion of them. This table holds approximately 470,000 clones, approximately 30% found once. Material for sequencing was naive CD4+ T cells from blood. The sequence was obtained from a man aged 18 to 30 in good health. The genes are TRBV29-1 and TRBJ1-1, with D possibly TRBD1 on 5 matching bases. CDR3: CSVALQAKNTEAFF. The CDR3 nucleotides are TGCAGCGTTGCCTTACAGGCTAAGAACACTGAAGCTTTCTTT.